One T cell receptor beta chain is described in this entry. The antigen is undetermined. The CDR3 is 14 amino acids. Germline CDR1 is SGHNT and CDR2 is YYREEE (reference sequence). Trimming took 6 bases from V and 8 from J, leaving 15 bases between them. This PCR relied on a set of 60 Vbeta primers and 13 Jbeta primers. Here immunoSEQ multiplex PCR was the method, and the copy in TCRdb shows in-frame clones only, minus some. The sample lists around 240,000 clones, around 80% seen once, with 5% to 6.5% in the top ten. This sample is drawn from a study of cytomegalovirus exposure and HLA in healthy donors. Broader study findings: Later analysis suggested links between common viral pathogens and several top significant clusters.

Sequences were obtained from PBMCs. The chain links TRBV5-4 to TRBJ1-6; D may be TRBD1 (5 bases). This TCR was sampled from a woman in her thirties or forties in good health and CMV-seropositive. DNA of the CDR3: TGTGCCAGCACCTGGCGGGGGAGGGATTCACCCCTCCACTTT. Translating gives CASTWRGRDSPLHF.